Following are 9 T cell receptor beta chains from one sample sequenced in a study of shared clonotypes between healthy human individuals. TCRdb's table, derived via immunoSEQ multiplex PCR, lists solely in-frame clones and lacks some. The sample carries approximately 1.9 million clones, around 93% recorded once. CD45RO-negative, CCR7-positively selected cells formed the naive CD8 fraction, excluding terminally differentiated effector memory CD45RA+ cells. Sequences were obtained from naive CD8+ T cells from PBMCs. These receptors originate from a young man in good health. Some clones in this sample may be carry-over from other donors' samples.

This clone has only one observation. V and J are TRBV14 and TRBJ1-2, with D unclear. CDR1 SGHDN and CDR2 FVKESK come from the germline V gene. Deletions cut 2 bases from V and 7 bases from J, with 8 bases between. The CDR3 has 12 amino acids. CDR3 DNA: TGTGCCAGCAGCCAACGCTGGGGTGGCTACACCTTC. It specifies CASSQRWGGYTF.

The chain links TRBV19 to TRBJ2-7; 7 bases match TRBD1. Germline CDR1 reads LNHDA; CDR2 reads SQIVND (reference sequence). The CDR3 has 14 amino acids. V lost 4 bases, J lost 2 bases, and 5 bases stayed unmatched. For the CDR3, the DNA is TGTGCCAGTAGTAGCCGGGACAGCCCCTACGAGCAGTACTTC. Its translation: CASSSRDSPYEQYF.

CDR3 DNA: TGTGCCAGCGCTAGCGGGAACCCCAATGAGCAGTTCTTC. The encoded protein is CASASGNPNEQFF. V and J are TRBV2 and TRBJ2-1, with 9 positions matching TRBD2. This CDR3 has 13 residues. The germline gives CDR1 SNHLY, CDR2 FYNNEI. The V segment lost 8 bases and the J segment 6 bases; nucleotides outside the gene matches: 5.

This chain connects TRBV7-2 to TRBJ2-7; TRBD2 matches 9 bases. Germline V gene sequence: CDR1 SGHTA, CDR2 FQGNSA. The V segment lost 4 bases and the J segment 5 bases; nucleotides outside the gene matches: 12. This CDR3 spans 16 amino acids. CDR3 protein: CASSSLAGGLVHEQYF. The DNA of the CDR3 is TGTGCCAGCAGCTCACTCGCGGGAGGGCTGGTACACGAGCAGTACTTC.

The DNA for the CDR3 is TGTGCCAGCAGGCCCCAGGGGGCGGGCACCATATATTTT. Translating gives CASRPQGAGTIYF. The chain carries TRBV2 and TRBJ1-3; the match to TRBD1 covers 8 bases. This CDR3 has 13 residues. Germline CDR1 is SNHLY and CDR2 is FYNNEI. J was trimmed by 9 bases and V by 6 bases; bases with no gene match: 7. Looking up the rest from reference TRBV2 and TRBJ1-3 gives the full variable domain: EPEVTQTPSHQVTQMGQEVILRCVPISNHLYFYWYRQILGQKVEFLVSFYNNEISEKSEIFDDQFSVERPDGSNFTLKIRSTKLEDSAMYFCASRPQGAGTIYFGEGSWLTVV.

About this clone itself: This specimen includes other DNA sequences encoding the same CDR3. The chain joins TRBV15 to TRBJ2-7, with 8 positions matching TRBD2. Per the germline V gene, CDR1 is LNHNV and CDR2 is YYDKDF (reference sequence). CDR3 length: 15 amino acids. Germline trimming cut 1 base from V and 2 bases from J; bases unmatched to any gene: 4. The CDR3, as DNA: TGTGCCACCAGCAGAGGAGCGGGAGAGACCTACGAGCAGTACTTC. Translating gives CATSRGAGETYEQYF.

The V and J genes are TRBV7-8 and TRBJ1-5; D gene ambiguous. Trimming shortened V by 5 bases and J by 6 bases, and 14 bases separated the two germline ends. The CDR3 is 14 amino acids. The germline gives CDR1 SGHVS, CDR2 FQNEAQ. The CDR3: CASSPLARRQPQHF. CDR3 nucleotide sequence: TGTGCCAGCAGCCCCTTGGCTCGGCGTCAGCCCCAGCATTTT.

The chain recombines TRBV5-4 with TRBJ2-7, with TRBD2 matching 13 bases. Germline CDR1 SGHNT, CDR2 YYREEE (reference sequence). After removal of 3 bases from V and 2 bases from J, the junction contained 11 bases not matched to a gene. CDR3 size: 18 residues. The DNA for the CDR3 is TGTGCCAGCAGCTCCGGTAGGGGGACTAGCGGGGAAACCTACGAGCAGTACTTC. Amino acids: CASSSGRGTSGETYEQYF.

The CDR3 reads CASSLRGQPYSGANVLTF. CDR3 DNA: TGTGCCAGCAGCTTAAGGGGGCAGCCCTACTCTGGGGCCAACGTCCTGACTTTC. The chain joins TRBV13 to TRBJ2-6, with TRBD1 matching 7 bases. This CDR3 region has 18 residues. The germline gives CDR1 PRHDT, CDR2 FYEKMQ (reference sequence). Trimming cost V 2 bases and J 0 bases; bases outside gene matches: 7. Full variable domain (rest looked up from reference TRBV13 and TRBJ2-6): AAGVIQSPRHLIKEKRETATLKCYPIPRHDTVYWYQQGPGQDPQFLISFYEKMQSDKGSIPDRFSAQQFSDYHSELNMSSLELGDSALYFCASSLRGQPYSGANVLTFGAGSRLTVL.